This entry lists 21 T cell receptor beta chains sequenced from one sample in a study of identical twins. TCRdb reanalysed the 5' RACE reads using MiXCR and keeps one entry per CDR3 protein. The sample yields 150,000 or so distinct CDR3 sequences, under 4.5% seen once. Specimen: memory T cells sorted from blood. These TCRs come from a man younger than 35 in good health.

This clonotype was counted at least ten times. This sequence joins TRBV12-5 and TRBJ2-3; D is unclear. The germline gives CDR1 LGHNT, CDR2 FRNRAP. The CDR3 is 14 residues long. Trimming shortened V by 1 base and J by 5 bases, and 10 bases separated the two germline ends. The CDR3 here is CASGLGGMGDTQYF. The CDR3 nucleotides read TGTGCTAGTGGTTTGGGAGGAATGGGAGATACGCAGTATTTT.

This clonotype was found many times. This chain uses TRBV4-1 with TRBJ2-7; 8 bases match TRBD1. The CDR3 totals 15 residues. V gave up 0 bases and J gave up 3 bases; unmatched junction bases: 4. Germline loops: CDR1 MGHRA, CDR2 YSYEKL. The CDR3 DNA is TGCGCCAGCAGCCAAGATCCGACAGGGGACTACGAGCAGTACGTC. It specifies CASSQDPTGDYEQYV.

This clonotype has at least ten counts. The chain has TRBV5-1 and TRBJ2-5; D remains unclear. Germline CDR1 reads SGHRS; CDR2 reads YFSETQ. The V end lost 2 bases, the J end lost 1 base, and 6 bases lay between the germline ends. This CDR3 comprises 13 residues. CDR3 loop: CASSFDVQETQYF. CDR3 bases: TGCGCCAGCAGCTTCGACGTCCAAGAGACCCAGTACTTC.

This clonotype occurred many times. The V and J genes are TRBV24-1 and TRBJ2-6; a weak D match, TRBD2 (6 bases). CDR1 is KGHDR, CDR2 SFDVKD, per germline. Trimming cost V 12 bases and J 0 bases, with 20 bases left between them. The CDR3 totals 17 residues. The chain's CDR3 is CAVEGLLEVSGANVLTF. As DNA, the CDR3 is TGTGCCGTGGAGGGACTCCTCGAGGTCTCTGGGGCCAACGTCCTGACTTTC.

This clonotype has at least ten counts. The chain is built from TRBV20-1 and TRBJ2-7; D is unclear. The CDR3 loop spans 11 amino acids. Germline values: CDR1 DFQATT, CDR2 SNEGSKA (reference sequence). V was trimmed by 2 bases and J by 6 bases, leaving 8 bases between them. CDR3: CSARKQAEQYF. As DNA, the CDR3 is TGCAGTGCTAGAAAACAAGCCGAGCAGTACTTC.

The chain links TRBV20-1 to TRBJ1-1; D not certain. Germline V lookup: CDR1 DFQATT, CDR2 SNEGSKA (reference sequence). V was pared by 5 bases and J by 1 base, with 5 bases between. The CDR3 has 11 amino acids. The CDR3 DNA sequence: TGCAGTGCTCCTTCGAACACTGAAGCTTTCTTT. Its protein product is CSAPSNTEAFF.

This clonotype showed up many times. The CDR3, as DNA: TGTGCCAGCAGCCCGATCACCCCGGAGGGGGGGGCGCATTTAAATGAGCAGTTCTTC. It translates to CASSPITPEGGAHLNEQFF. The rearrangement joins TRBV28 to TRBJ2-1; D is perhaps TRBD2 (7 bases). The CDR3 extends over 19 amino acids. The germline V gene encodes CDR1 MDHEN and CDR2 SYDVKM. Trimming shortened V by 6 bases and J by 7 bases, and 31 bases separated the two germline ends.

This clonotype was recorded at least ten times. The chain carries TRBV15 and TRBJ1-4; D ambiguous. Germline CDR1 LNHNV, CDR2 YYDKDF (reference sequence). V lost 0 bases to trimming and J lost 4 bases, with 9 bases between them. This CDR3 contains 15 residues. This CDR3 reads CATSRDRVVNEKLFF. CDR3 nucleotide sequence: TGTGCCACCAGCAGAGATAGGGTAGTTAATGAAAAACTGTTTTTT.

This clonotype was recorded at least ten times. The genes are TRBV27 and TRBJ1-2, with 8 bases aligning to TRBD1. Germline V gives CDR1 MNHEY, CDR2 SMNVEV (reference sequence). V shed 6 bases, J shed 4 bases, and the junction held 10 bases outside the gene matches. This CDR3 is built from 15 residues. The CDR3 spells CASSLDRERGYGYTF. CDR3 DNA sequence: TGTGCCAGCAGCCTGGACAGGGAAAGGGGCTATGGCTACACCTTC.

This clonotype showed up many times. This sequence joins TRBV6-1 and TRBJ2-1, with a tentative D call TRBD2 (6 bases). V lost 6 bases, J lost 10 bases, and 19 bases lay in between. Per germline, CDR1 MNHNS and CDR2 SASEGT. The CDR3 extends over 14 amino acids. In nucleotides, the CDR3 is TGTGCCAGCAGGGTACATTATAGCGGAGGAGAGCAGTTCTTC. Amino acid sequence: CASRVHYSGGEQFF.

The sample holds many counts of this clonotype. The chain carries TRBV4-2 and TRBJ2-3; TRBD2 aligns across 12 bases. In germline, CDR1 is LGHNA, CDR2 YNFKEQ. The CDR3 totals 18 residues. J was trimmed by 5 bases and V by 1 base; bases with no gene match: 10. CDR3 residues: CASSQVAASGRAQDTQYF. DNA of the CDR3: TGTGCCAGCAGCCAAGTGGCGGCTAGCGGGAGGGCCCAAGATACGCAGTATTTT.

This clonotype showed up just a few times. This chain joins TRBV10-3 and TRBJ2-3; TRBD1 aligns across 7 bases. The V and J ends lost 7 bases and 3 bases, in that order; junction bases with no gene match: 7. The CDR3 runs to 14 residues. CDR1 and CDR2 from the germline V gene are ENHRY and SYGVKD. CDR3 sequence: CAIKGTDKTDTQYF. CDR3 coding DNA: TGTGCCATCAAAGGGACAGACAAAACAGATACGCAGTATTTT.

This clonotype showed up many times. The CDR3 loop is CASWNGLAGEFTDTQYF. As DNA, the CDR3 is TGTGCCAGCTGGAATGGACTAGCGGGAGAATTCACAGATACGCAGTATTTT. The chain has TRBV6-2 or TRBV6-3 and TRBJ2-3; 13 nucleotides line up with TRBD2. This CDR3 comprises 17 residues. V trimming: 8 bases; J trimming: 2 bases; junction bases outside the gene matches: 10. Germline CDR1 reads MNHEY; CDR2 reads SVGEGT.

This clonotype was seen repeatedly, ten times or more. The chain couples TRBV12-3 or TRBV12-4 to TRBJ1-5, with D possibly TRBD1 on 5 matching bases. Trimming shortened V by 3 bases and J by 5 bases, and 8 bases separated the two germline ends. The CDR3 covers 13 residues. The CDR3: CASSFSRDQPQHF. The CDR3 DNA follows: TGTGCCAGCAGTTTTTCCAGGGATCAGCCCCAGCATTTT.

This clonotype was counted many times. V is TRBV20-1 and J is TRBJ2-5; a weak D match, TRBD2 (6 bases). Germline V gives CDR1 DFQATT, CDR2 SNEGSKA (reference sequence). V lost 5 bases to trimming and J lost 7 bases, with 23 bases between them. CDR3 length equals 15 residues. CDR3 region: CSALGTGGARGTQYF. DNA for the CDR3: TGCAGTGCTCTTGGGACCGGAGGGGCGAGGGGGACCCAGTACTTC.

This chain uses TRBV6-5 with TRBJ1-4; D not certain. The germline CDR1 and CDR2 sequences are MNHEY and SVGAGI. The V end was cut by 2 bases, the J end by 2 bases, with 6 bases between. The CDR3 has 14 amino acids. This CDR3 reads CASSYGQTNEKLFF. CDR3 coding DNA: TGTGCCAGCAGTTACGGTCAGACTAATGAAAAACTGTTTTTT.

This clonotype was seen many times. This chain joins TRBV20-1 and TRBJ2-3, with 13 bases matching TRBD2. The V segment lost 6 bases and the J segment 3 bases; nucleotides outside the gene matches: 6. Germline CDR1 and CDR2: DFQATT and SNEGSKA (reference sequence). This CDR3 region has 15 residues. The CDR3 DNA reads TGCAGTGCGACTGAGACTAGCGGGAGGACAGATACGCAGTATTTT. Its translation is CSATETSGRTDTQYF.

This clonotype has a count of ten or more. V usage is TRBV28 and J usage is TRBJ2-1; 11 nucleotides agree with TRBD2. Germline CDR1 MDHEN, CDR2 SYDVKM. The V segment lost 7 bases and the J segment 6 bases; nucleotides outside the gene matches: 8. This CDR3 has 15 amino acids. The CDR3 here is CASTRGGTSGNEQFF. For the CDR3, the DNA is TGTGCCAGCACCAGGGGGGGGACTAGCGGCAATGAGCAGTTCTTC.

This clonotype was seen repeatedly, ten times or more. This chain links TRBV7-9 with TRBJ1-4; no reliable D call. Germline V gene sequence: CDR1 SEHNR, CDR2 FQNEAQ (reference sequence). V gave up 0 bases and J gave up 0 bases, with 5 bases separating them. The CDR3 extends over 15 amino acids. CDR3 in DNA: TGTGCCAGCAGCTTAGCTTTCGCAACTAATGAAAAACTGTTTTTT. Its translation: CASSLAFATNEKLFF.

This clonotype was picked up many times. The V and J genes are TRBV11-2 and TRBJ2-7; tentative D call: TRBD1 (6 bases). V lost 1 base to trimming and J lost 6 bases, with 13 bases between them. Germline CDR1 SGHAT, CDR2 FQNNGV. The CDR3 runs to 14 residues. The CDR3 spells CASSLVAGVAEQYF. The CDR3 region has the DNA TGTGCCAGCAGCTTAGTCGCAGGGGTGGCCGAGCAGTACTTC. Filled out from reference TRBV11-2 and TRBJ2-7, the complete variable domain reads EAGVAQSPRYKIIEKRQSVAFWCNPISGHATLYWYQQILGQGPKLLIQFQNNGVVDDSQLPKDRFSAERLKGVDSTLKIQPAKLEDSAVYLCASSLVAGVAEQYFGPGTRLTVT.

This clonotype has ten or more counts. This chain links TRBV9 with TRBJ2-3, with a weak D call TRBD2 (5 bases). This CDR3 has 14 residues. The V gene's germline CDR1 is SGDLS and CDR2 YYNGEE. V lost 4 bases and J lost 1, with 10 bases in between. The CDR3 loop is CASSPIGGTDTQYF. In DNA, the CDR3 is TGTGCCAGCAGCCCTATCGGGGGCACAGATACGCAGTATTTT.